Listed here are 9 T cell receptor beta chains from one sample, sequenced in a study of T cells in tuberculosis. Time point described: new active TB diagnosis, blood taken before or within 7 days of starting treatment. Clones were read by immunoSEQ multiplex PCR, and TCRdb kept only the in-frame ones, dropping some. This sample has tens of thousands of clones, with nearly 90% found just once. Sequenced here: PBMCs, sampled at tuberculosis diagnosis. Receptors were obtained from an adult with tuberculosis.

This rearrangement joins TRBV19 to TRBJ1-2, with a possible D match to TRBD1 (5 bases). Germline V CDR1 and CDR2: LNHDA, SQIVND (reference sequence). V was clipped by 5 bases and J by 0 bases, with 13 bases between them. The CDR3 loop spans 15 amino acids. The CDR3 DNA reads TGTGCCAGTAGTGCCATTTACAGGACTAACTATGGCTACACCTTC. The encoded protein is CASSAIYRTNYGYTF.

The CDR3, as DNA: TGTGCCAGCAGCCCTACCCTTGTCGGGGGGCTGGACGAGCAGTACTTC. The encoded protein is CASSPTLVGGLDEQYF. The V and J genes are TRBV11-1 and TRBJ2-7, with a possible D match to TRBD2 (7 bases). Germline-derived CDR1 and CDR2 are SGHAT and FQDESV (reference sequence). V dropped 5 bases and J dropped 5 bases, with 22 bases sitting between them. This CDR3 has 16 residues. Looking up the rest from reference TRBV11-1 and TRBJ2-7 gives the full variable domain: EAEVAQSPRYKITEKSQAVAFWCDPISGHATLYWYRQILGQGPELLVQFQDESVVDDSQLPKDRFSAERLKGVDSTLKIQPAELGDSAMYLCASSPTLVGGLDEQYFGPGTRLTVT.

For the CDR3, the DNA is TGTGCCAGCAGCCAAGATGTTGCGGGGGGACTCACAGATACGCAGTATTTT. It codes for CASSQDVAGGLTDTQYF. The J gene is TRBJ2-3, the V gene TRBV4-2, with 8 bases lining up with TRBD2. CDR3 size: 17 residues. Germline CDR1 and CDR2: LGHNA and YNFKEQ. The trim removed 0 bases at V and 2 bases at J, leaving 7 bases unmatched.

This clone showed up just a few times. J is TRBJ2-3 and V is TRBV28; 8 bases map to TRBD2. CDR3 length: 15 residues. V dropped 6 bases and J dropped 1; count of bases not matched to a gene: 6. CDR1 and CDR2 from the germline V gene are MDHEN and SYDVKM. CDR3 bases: TGTGCCAGCAGCGCCGGGAGGGCCCGCACAGATACGCAGTATTTT. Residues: CASSAGRARTDTQYF. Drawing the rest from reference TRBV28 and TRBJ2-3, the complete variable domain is DVKVTQSSRYLVKRTGEKVFLECVQDMDHENMFWYRQDPGLGLRLIYFSYDVKMKEKGDIPEGYSVSREKKERFSLILESASTNQTSMYLCASSAGRARTDTQYFGPGTRLTVL.

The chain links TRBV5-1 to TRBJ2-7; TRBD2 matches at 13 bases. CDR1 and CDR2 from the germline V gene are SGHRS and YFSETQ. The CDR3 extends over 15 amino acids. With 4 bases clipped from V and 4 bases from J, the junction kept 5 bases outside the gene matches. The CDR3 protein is CASSPGLAGVYEQYF. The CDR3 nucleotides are TGCGCCAGCAGCCCTGGACTAGCGGGAGTATACGAGCAGTACTTC.

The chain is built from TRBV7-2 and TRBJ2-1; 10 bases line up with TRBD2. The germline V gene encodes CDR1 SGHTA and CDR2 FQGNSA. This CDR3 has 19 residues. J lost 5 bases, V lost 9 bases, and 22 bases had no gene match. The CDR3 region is CARPTLLAGVDIDDNEQFF. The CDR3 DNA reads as TGTGCCAGACCAACGCTGCTAGCGGGAGTTGATATTGACGACAATGAGCAGTTCTTC.

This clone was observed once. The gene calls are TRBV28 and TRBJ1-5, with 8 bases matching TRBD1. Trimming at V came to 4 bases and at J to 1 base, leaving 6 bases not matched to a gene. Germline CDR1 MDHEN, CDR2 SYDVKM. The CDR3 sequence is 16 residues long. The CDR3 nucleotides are TGTGCCAGCAGTTCTGACAGGGGAGGGAGCAATCAGCCCCAGCATTTT. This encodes CASSSDRGGSNQPQHF.

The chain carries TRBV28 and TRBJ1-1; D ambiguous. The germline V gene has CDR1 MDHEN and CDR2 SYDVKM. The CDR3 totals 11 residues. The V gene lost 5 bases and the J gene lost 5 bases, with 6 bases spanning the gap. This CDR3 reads CASSLRTEAFF. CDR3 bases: TGTGCCAGCAGTCTCCGGACTGAAGCTTTCTTT.

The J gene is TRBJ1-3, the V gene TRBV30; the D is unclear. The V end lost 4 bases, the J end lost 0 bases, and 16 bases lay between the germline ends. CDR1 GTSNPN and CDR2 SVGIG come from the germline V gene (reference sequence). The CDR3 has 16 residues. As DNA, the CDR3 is TGTGCCTGGATGCTAAAGGGCGGACTCTCTGGAAACACCATATATTTT. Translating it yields CAWMLKGGLSGNTIYF. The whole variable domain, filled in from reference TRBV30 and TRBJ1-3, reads SQTIHQWPATLVQPVGSPLSLECTVEGTSNPNLYWYRQAAGRGLQLLFYSVGIGQISSEVPQNLSASRPQDRQFILSSKKLLLSDSGFYLCAWMLKGGLSGNTIYFGEGSWLTVV.